Listed here are 15 T cell receptor beta chains from one sample, sequenced in a study of blood T cells in healthy people across ages. A J-beta primer mix and a sample-barcoded 5' primer were used in a second PCR of roughly 7 to 12 cycles. Each CDR3 protein is one row after TCRdb ran MiXCR on the 5' RACE reads. This table has about 1,500,000 distinct CDR3 sequences, around two fifths appearing once. Sequencing used blood. These receptors were collected from a woman aged 18-29 years in good health.

The chain links TRBV4-1 to TRBJ1-1; weak D call: TRBD1 (5 bases). The germline V and J ends were trimmed by 2 bases and 6 bases, with 13 bases remaining between them. Germline loops: CDR1 MGHRA, CDR2 YSYEKL. The CDR3 has 14 residues. The CDR3 nucleotides read TGCGCCAGCAGCCAATCCCGTGGGACCGCTGAAGCTTTCTTT. Translated, it gives CASSQSRGTAEAFF.

The rearrangement uses TRBV12-3 or TRBV12-4 and TRBJ1-2; a possible D gene is TRBD1 (6 bases). V was cut by 8 bases and J by 8 bases, with 18 bases left in between. This CDR3 region has 13 residues. The CDR3 DNA follows: TGTGCCAGCTGGATAGGGGGGGTCGAGGGCTACACCTTC. Translation gives CASWIGGVEGYTF.

This clonotype came up once. At one end, the junction sequence differs from germline, possibly due to a read error. This chain joins TRBV3-1 and TRBJ2-1; 10 bases agree with TRBD1. Germline CDR1 LGHDT, CDR2 YNNKEL (reference sequence). The CDR3 is made up of 15 amino acids. The CDR3 nucleotides read TGTGCCGGCAGCCGCCTGGGACAGGGGAAATATGAGCAGTTCTTC. It yields the protein CAGSRLGQGKYEQFF.

The chain carries TRBV27 and TRBJ1-2; D is unresolved. CDR1 is MNHEY and CDR2 is SMNVEV in the germline V gene (reference sequence). With 4 bases removed from V and 0 bases from J, the gap between germline ends came to 12 bases. The CDR3 length is 15 residues. The CDR3 here is CASSSGLTSNYGYTF. CDR3 sequence (DNA): TGTGCCAGCAGTTCCGGACTGACATCTAACTATGGCTACACCTTC.

The V and J genes are TRBV7-2 and TRBJ2-1; TRBD2 is a possible D gene (6 bases). Looked up from germline, CDR1 is SGHTA and CDR2 is FQGNSA. The CDR3 consists of 15 residues. Trimming removed 2 bases from V and 5 bases from J, with 13 bases in between. The CDR3 DNA is TGTGCCAGCAGCTTAAAAATTAGCGGACACAATGAGCAGTTCTTC. The encoded protein is CASSLKISGHNEQFF.

This clonotype showed up just a few times. The chain couples TRBV20-1 to TRBJ1-2; perhaps TRBD1 as D (5 bases). The germline CDR1 and CDR2 sequences are DFQATT and SNEGSKA (reference sequence). The length of the CDR3 is 15 residues. The V end lost 8 bases, the J end lost 3 bases, and 22 bases lay between the germline ends. The chain's CDR3 is CSPQAGDGDYYGYTF. The CDR3, as DNA: TGCAGTCCCCAAGCCGGGGACGGAGACTACTATGGCTACACCTTC.

Note on this clonotype: One end of the junction is discordant with germline, which a read error may explain. The V call is TRBV29-1, the J call TRBJ2-5; D might be TRBD1 or TRBD2, each matching 6 bases. The end of the DNA aligns better with TRBJ2-7, so the J call may be wrong. This CDR3 is 12 amino acids long. Germline CDR1 SQVTM, CDR2 ANQGSEA. CDR3: CIVGGQSYEQYF. The CDR3 nucleotides are TGCATCGTTGGGGGGCAGAGCTACGAGCAGTACTTC.

V usage is TRBV5-1 and J usage is TRBJ1-1; tentatively, D is TRBD1 (5 bases). This CDR3 contains 16 residues. The ends were cut back, 0 bases at V and 5 bases at J, with 17 bases in the middle. Looked up from germline, CDR1 is SGHRS and CDR2 is YFSETQ. CDR3 sequence: CASSLVPGGMGTEAFF. CDR3 sequence (DNA): TGCGCCAGCAGCTTGGTTCCCGGGGGGATGGGTACTGAAGCTTTCTTT.

CDR3 sequence: CASSLYGGDEQFF. The DNA of the CDR3 is TGTGCCAGCAGTTTATACGGGGGCGATGAGCAGTTCTTC. This chain joins TRBV28 and TRBJ2-1; TRBD1 or TRBD2 may be the D gene (6 bases each). Trimming left V 1 base short and J 8 bases short, with 9 bases between. This CDR3 contains 13 residues. Germline assignment: CDR1 MDHEN and CDR2 SYDVKM.

This clonotype occurred once. This chain uses TRBV6-5 with TRBJ2-2; TRBD2 is a possible D gene (5 bases). CDR3 length: 11 residues. The V and J ends lost 0 bases and 13 bases respectively, with 6 bases between them. The V gene's germline CDR1 is MNHEY and CDR2 SVGAGI. The DNA for the CDR3 is TGTGCCAGCAGTTACTCGGAGGTGCTGTTTTTT. Translated: CASSYSEVLFF.

The chain couples TRBV29-1 to TRBJ2-7, with 11 bases aligning to TRBD2. Germline assignment: CDR1 SQVTM and CDR2 ANQGSEA. Trimming at V came to 0 bases and at J to 2 bases, leaving 3 bases not matched to a gene. The CDR3 is 15 residues long. CDR3 loop: CSVEESGLAAYEQYF. In DNA, the CDR3 is TGCAGCGTTGAAGAGTCGGGACTAGCGGCCTACGAGCAGTACTTC.

CDR3: CSASGWNTGELFF. CDR3 coding DNA: TGCAGTGCTAGCGGCTGGAACACCGGGGAGCTGTTTTTT. The J gene is TRBJ2-2, the V gene TRBV20-1; D gene ambiguous. Trimming shortened V by 3 bases and J by 1 base, and 6 bases separated the two germline ends. This CDR3 contains 13 residues. Germline CDR1 and CDR2: DFQATT and SNEGSKA (reference sequence).

The V and J genes are TRBV20-1 and TRBJ2-5; 13 bases fit TRBD2. CDR1 and CDR2 (germline): DFQATT, SNEGSKA (reference sequence). The CDR3 sequence is 17 residues long. V gave up 0 bases and J gave up 3 bases; unmatched junction bases: 7. The CDR3 DNA is TGCAGTGCTAGAGATCTGACTAGCGGGGGGCAAGAAGAGACCCAGTACTTC. Its translation: CSARDLTSGGQEETQYF.

V usage is TRBV27 and J usage is TRBJ2-7; 12 nucleotides line up with TRBD2. This CDR3 region has 14 residues. V shed 6 bases, J shed 7 bases, and the junction held 7 bases outside the gene matches. CDR1 MNHEY and CDR2 SMNVEV come from the germline V gene (reference sequence). CDR3 amino acids: CASSRLAGALEQYF. The CDR3 DNA is TGTGCCAGCAGCCGACTAGCGGGGGCCCTTGAGCAGTACTTC.

The sample holds a few counts of this clonotype. The chain links TRBV7-9 to TRBJ1-2; D is unclear. V lost 7 bases and J lost 2, with 14 bases in between. This CDR3 has 14 residues. The germline V gene has CDR1 SEHNR and CDR2 FQNEAQ (reference sequence). The chain's CDR3 is CASIPRLGNYGYTF. The CDR3 nucleotides read TGTGCCAGCATCCCCCGTTTGGGGAACTATGGCTACACCTTC. Based on the CDR3 plus reference TRBV7-9 and TRBJ1-2, the full variable domain is DTGVSQNPRHKITKRGQNVTFRCDPISEHNRLYWYRQTLGQGPEFLTYFQNEAQLEKSRLLSDRFSAERPKGSFSTLEIQRTEQGDSAMYLCASIPRLGNYGYTFGSGTRLTVV.